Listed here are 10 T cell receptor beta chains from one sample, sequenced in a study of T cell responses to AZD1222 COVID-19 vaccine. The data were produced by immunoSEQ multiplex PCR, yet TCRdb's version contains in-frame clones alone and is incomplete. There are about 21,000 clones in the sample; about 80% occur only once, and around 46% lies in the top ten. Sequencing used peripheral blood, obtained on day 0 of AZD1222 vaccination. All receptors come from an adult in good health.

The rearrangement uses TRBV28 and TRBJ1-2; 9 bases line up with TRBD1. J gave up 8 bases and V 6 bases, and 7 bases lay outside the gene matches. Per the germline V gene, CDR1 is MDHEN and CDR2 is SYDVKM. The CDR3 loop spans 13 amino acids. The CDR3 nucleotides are TGTGCCAGCAGAGTGGGACAGGGAAGGGGCTACACCTTC. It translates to CASRVGQGRGYTF.

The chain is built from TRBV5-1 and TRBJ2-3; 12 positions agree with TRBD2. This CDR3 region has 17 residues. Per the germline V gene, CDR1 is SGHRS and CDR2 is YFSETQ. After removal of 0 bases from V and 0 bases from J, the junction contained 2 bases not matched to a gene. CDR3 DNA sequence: TGCGCCAGCAGCTTGGGGACTAGCGGGAAAAGCACAGATACGCAGTATTTT. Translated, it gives CASSLGTSGKSTDTQYF.

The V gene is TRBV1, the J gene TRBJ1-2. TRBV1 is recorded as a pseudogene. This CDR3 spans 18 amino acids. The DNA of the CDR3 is TGCACCAGCAGCCAAGGAATCCCCCGGCCGGGGGCGACCTATGGCTACACCTTC. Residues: CTSSQGIPRPGATYGYTF.

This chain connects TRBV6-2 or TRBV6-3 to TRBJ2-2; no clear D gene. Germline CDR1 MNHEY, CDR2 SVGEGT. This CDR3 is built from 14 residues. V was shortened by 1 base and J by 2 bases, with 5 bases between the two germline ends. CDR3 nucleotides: TGTGCCAGCAGTTACTTACTAAACACCGGGGAGCTGTTTTTT. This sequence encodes CASSYLLNTGELFF.

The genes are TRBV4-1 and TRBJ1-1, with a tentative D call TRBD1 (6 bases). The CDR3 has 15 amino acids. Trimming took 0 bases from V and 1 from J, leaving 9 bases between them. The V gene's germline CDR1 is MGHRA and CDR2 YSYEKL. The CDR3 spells CASSQDRGPNTEAFF. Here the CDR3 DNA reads TGCGCCAGCAGCCAAGATCGGGGGCCGAACACTGAAGCTTTCTTT.

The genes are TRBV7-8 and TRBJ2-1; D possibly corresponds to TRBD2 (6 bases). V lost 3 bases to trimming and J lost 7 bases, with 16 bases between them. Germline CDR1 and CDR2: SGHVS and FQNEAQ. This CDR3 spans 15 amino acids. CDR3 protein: CASSLAGTLRNEQFF. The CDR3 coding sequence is TGTGCCAGCAGCTTGGCGGGGACTCTGAGGAATGAGCAGTTCTTC.

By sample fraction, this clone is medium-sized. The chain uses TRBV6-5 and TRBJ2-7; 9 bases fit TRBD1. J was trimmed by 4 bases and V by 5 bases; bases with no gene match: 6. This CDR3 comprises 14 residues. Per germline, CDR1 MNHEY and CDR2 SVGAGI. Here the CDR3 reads CASSPDRGFYEQYF. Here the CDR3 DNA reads TGTGCCAGCAGTCCGGACAGGGGATTTTACGAGCAGTACTTC.

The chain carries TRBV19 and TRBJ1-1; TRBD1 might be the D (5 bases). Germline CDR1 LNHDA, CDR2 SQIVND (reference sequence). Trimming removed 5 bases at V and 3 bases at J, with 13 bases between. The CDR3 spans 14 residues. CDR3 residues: CASSWGRGDTEAFF. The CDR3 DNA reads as TGTGCCAGTAGTTGGGGACGAGGGGACACTGAAGCTTTCTTT.

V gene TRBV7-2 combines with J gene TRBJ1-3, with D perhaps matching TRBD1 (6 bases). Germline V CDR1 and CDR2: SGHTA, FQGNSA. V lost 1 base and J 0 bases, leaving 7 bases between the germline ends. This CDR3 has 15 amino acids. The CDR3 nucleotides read TGTGCCAGCAGCTTAGGGGACATCTCTGGAAACACCATATATTTT. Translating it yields CASSLGDISGNTIYF.

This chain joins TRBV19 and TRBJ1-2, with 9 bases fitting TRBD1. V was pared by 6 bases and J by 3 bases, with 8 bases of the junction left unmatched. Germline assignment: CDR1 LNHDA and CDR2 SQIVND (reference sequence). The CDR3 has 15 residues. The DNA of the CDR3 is TGTGCCAGTAGGAATGACAGGGGGGCCGACTATGGCTACACCTTC. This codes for CASRNDRGADYGYTF. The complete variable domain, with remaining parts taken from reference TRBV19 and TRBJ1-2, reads DGGITQSPKYLFRKEGQNVTLSCEQNLNHDAMYWYRQDPGQGLRLIYYSQIVNDFQKGDIAEGYSVSREKKESFPLTVTSAQKNPTAFYLCASRNDRGADYGYTFGSGTRLTVV.